Below, 2 T cell receptor beta chains from the same sample are listed, as sequenced in a study of T cell responses to AZD1222 COVID-19 vaccine. Sequencing was performed with immunoSEQ multiplex PCR; in TCRdb, only in-frame clones are kept and a portion is missing. The repertoire holds about 110,000 clones, with 85% to 95% as singletons. Sample: peripheral blood, taken on day 0 of AZD1222 vaccination. Receptors were obtained from an adult in good health.

This chain connects TRBV5-1 to TRBJ2-2; 8 positions agree with TRBD2. The CDR3 length is 15 residues. V gave up 1 base and J gave up 1 base; unmatched junction bases: 0. The germline V gene encodes CDR1 SGHRS and CDR2 YFSETQ. DNA for the CDR3: TGCGCCAGCAGCTTGACTAGCGGGAACACCGGGGAGCTGTTTTTT. Protein: CASSLTSGNTGELFF.

This chain links TRBV3-1 (or the pseudogene TRBV3-2) with TRBJ1-3; no reliable D call. From germline, CDR1 is LGHDT and CDR2 YNNKEL (reference sequence). The V gene lost 6 bases and the J gene lost 8 bases, with 11 bases spanning the gap. The CDR3 consists of 12 residues. In DNA form, the CDR3 reads TGTGCCAGCAGTCTTGGGGAATACACCATATATTTT. This encodes CASSLGEYTIYF.